This TCR beta chain was found in a study of monozygotic twins with inflammatory bowel disease. The study's findings and limits: Especially with disease activity, IBD patients had fewer clonotypes in common with others than healthy twins did. Repertoire similarity did not differ between concordant and discordant twins, perhaps due to limited power.

Of note for this clonotype: The target antigen is unknown.

TCRdb reprocessed the 5' RACE reads; each CDR3 protein has one entry and no DNA is given. The sample spans some 210,000 distinct CDR3 sequences; the ten largest clones claim roughly 1.7%. The CDR3 length is 15 residues. Looked up from germline, CDR1 is LGHNA and CDR2 is YNFKEQ. The rearrangement joins TRBV4-2 to TRBJ1-1; the TRBD1 assignment by TCRdb is unverifiable without DNA. The specimen sequenced was blood. The receptor's source is a human donor with ulcerative colitis or Crohn's disease, or a healthy co-twin of an affected twin (not recorded which). Here the CDR3 reads CASSQVAGGNTEAFF.